This T cell receptor beta chain was sequenced for a study of blood T cell repertoires in COVID-19. Across the study: Samples taken during acute and convalescent COVID-19 were collected in the United States, Italy and Spain. Sample material is recorded as cDNA or gDNA derived from T cells, B-cell-depleted T cells, or PBMCs.

CDR3 length: 17 residues. Germline V gene data show CDR1 as LNHDA and CDR2 as SQIVND (reference sequence). J gave up 3 bases and V 5 bases, and 13 bases lay outside the gene matches. Profiled with immunoSEQ multiplex PCR; TCRdb holds only in-frame clones, not every one. The data contain 230,000 or so clones, about 90% of them singletons. The chain employs TRBV19 and TRBJ1-5; 7 nucleotides align to TRBD1. The clonotype originates from a woman between 55 and 75 years old with COVID-19, enrolled during active disease. Material for sequencing was peripheral blood. Here the CDR3 reads CASSVGGRGRYNQPQHF. For the CDR3, the DNA is TGTGCCAGTAGTGTCGGGGGCAGGGGGAGGTACAATCAGCCCCAGCATTTT.